Shown below are 31 T cell receptor beta chains from a single sample sequenced in a study of cytomegalovirus exposure and HLA in healthy donors. Vbeta (60) and Jbeta (13) primers were used in the PCR. The repertoire was sequenced with immunoSEQ multiplex PCR; TCRdb's copy has only in-frame clones and lacks some. Among about 220,000 clones listed, over 80% were seen once. The sequencing sample was made of PBMCs. All receptors derive from a boy aged 2-9 years in good health and CMV-seronegative.

The V gene is TRBV5-1, the J gene TRBJ1-4; D is uncertain. Germline CDR1 SGHRS, CDR2 YFSETQ. Trimming removed 0 bases at V and 8 bases at J, with 11 bases between. The CDR3 runs 14 residues. Written as DNA, the CDR3 is TGCGCCAGCAGCTTGGGGATCGAGGTCGAAAAACTGTTTTTT. As protein: CASSLGIEVEKLFF.

This clone was picked up one time. The J gene is TRBJ2-7, the V gene TRBV4-1; D may be TRBD1 (5 bases). Trimming shortened V by 4 bases and J by 2 bases, and 9 bases separated the two germline ends. The germline V gene encodes CDR1 MGHRA and CDR2 YSYEKL. This CDR3 has 13 residues. In DNA, the CDR3 is TGCGCCAGCAGCCCAACGACAGCCTACGAGCAGTACTTC. Translating it yields CASSPTTAYEQYF.

The V gene is TRBV6-6, the J gene TRBJ2-7; 7 bases line up with TRBD1. Per the germline V gene, CDR1 is MNHNY and CDR2 is SVGAGI (reference sequence). With V trimmed by 4 bases and J by 2 bases, 11 bases remained unmatched. The CDR3 runs 16 residues. The CDR3 loop reads CASSFDREPVPYEQYF. DNA of the CDR3: TGTGCCAGCAGTTTCGACAGGGAGCCTGTTCCCTACGAGCAGTACTTC.

The V gene is TRBV19, the J gene TRBJ1-1, with D perhaps matching TRBD1 (6 bases). The V and J ends lost 5 bases and 6 bases respectively, with 16 bases between them. Germline lookup yields CDR1 LNHDA and CDR2 SQIVND (reference sequence). The CDR3 has 14 residues. In nucleotides, the CDR3 is TGTGCCAGTAGTCCCGTATCAGGGGCGGCTGAAGCTTTCTTT. Translation gives CASSPVSGAAEAFF.

This chain uses TRBV21-1 with TRBJ2-5; TRBD1, the table's D call, was not compared with the DNA. TRBV21-1 is an annotated pseudogene. There are 15 residues in the CDR3. CDR3 sequence (DNA): TGTGCCAGCAGCAAGGGACAGGTCTGGAGCGGGACCCAGTACTTC. Translation gives CASSKGQVWSGTQYF.

This chain connects TRBV18 to TRBJ2-1, with 9 nucleotides matching TRBD2. CDR3 length: 15 residues. The germline V gene encodes CDR1 KGHSH and CDR2 LQKENI. Trimming took 2 bases from V and 8 from J; bases not matched to a gene: 7. The CDR3 region is CASSPNAGGFDEQFF. The CDR3 DNA follows: TGTGCCAGCTCACCAAACGCGGGAGGGTTCGATGAGCAGTTCTTC. Variable domain in full (rest from reference TRBV18 and TRBJ2-1): NAGVMQNPRHLVRRRGQEARLRCSPMKGHSHVYWYRQLPEEGLKFMVYLQKENIIDESGMPKERFSAEFPKEGPSILRIQQVVRGDSAAYFCASSPNAGGFDEQFFGPGTRLTVL.

The V and J genes are TRBV7-8 and TRBJ2-3; 9 bases are a match to TRBD2. In germline, CDR1 is SGHVS, CDR2 FQNEAQ. The CDR3 is 17 amino acids. With V trimmed by 5 bases and J by 2 bases, 11 bases remained unmatched. For the CDR3, the DNA is TGTGCCAGCAGCCTAGTTTTAGCGGGGGTAACCACAGATACGCAGTATTTT. It specifies CASSLVLAGVTTDTQYF.

The rearrangement links TRBV11-2 to TRBJ2-2, with a possible D match to TRBD1 (6 bases). CDR1 SGHAT and CDR2 FQNNGV come from the germline V gene. There are 14 residues in the CDR3. The V gene lost 8 bases and the J gene lost 3 bases, with 13 bases spanning the gap. For the CDR3, the DNA is TGTGCCAGCGTTCCAGGGGTGTACACCGGGGAGCTGTTTTTT. This sequence encodes CASVPGVYTGELFF.

The rearrangement uses TRBV27 and TRBJ1-3; no clear D gene. From germline, CDR1 is MNHEY and CDR2 SMNVEV (reference sequence). With 5 bases removed from V and 2 bases from J, the gap between germline ends came to 7 bases. This CDR3 region has 13 residues. The CDR3 here is CASSPYPGNTIYF. DNA of the CDR3: TGTGCCAGCAGTCCCTATCCTGGAAACACCATATATTTT.

Only one count was recorded for this clone. The gene calls are TRBV5-1 and TRBJ2-1; 15 bases agree with TRBD2. Per the germline V gene, CDR1 is SGHRS and CDR2 is YFSETQ. With V trimmed by 2 bases and J by 7 bases, 4 bases remained unmatched. The CDR3 runs to 16 residues. The CDR3 bases are TGCGCCAGCAGCTTCGCCGGGACTAGCGGGGGGAATGAGCAGTTCTTC. Protein: CASSFAGTSGGNEQFF.

V usage is TRBV7-9 and J usage is TRBJ2-1; weak D call: TRBD2 (6 bases). Germline assignment: CDR1 SEHNR and CDR2 FQNEAQ (reference sequence). Trimming left V 2 bases short and J 5 bases short, with 16 bases between. The CDR3 covers 16 residues. CDR3 bases: TGTGCCAGCAGCTTACGTCGCCTAGCGCCTAACAATGAGCAGTTCTTC. Translating it yields CASSLRRLAPNNEQFF.

The chain couples TRBV19 to TRBJ2-7; 11 bases fit TRBD2. Germline CDR1 reads LNHDA; CDR2 reads SQIVND (reference sequence). Trimming at V came to 7 bases and at J to 4 bases, leaving 9 bases not matched to a gene. CDR3 length: 15 residues. CDR3 amino acids: CASKTSGSPMYEQYF. As DNA, the CDR3 is TGTGCCAGTAAAACTAGCGGGAGCCCAATGTACGAGCAGTACTTC. The full variable domain, with the rest looked up from reference TRBV19 and TRBJ2-7, is DGGITQSPKYLFRKEGQNVTLSCEQNLNHDAMYWYRQDPGQGLRLIYYSQIVNDFQKGDIAEGYSVSREKKESFPLTVTSAQKNPTAFYLCASKTSGSPMYEQYFGPGTRLTVT.

This clone was picked up one time. For the CDR3, the DNA is TGTGCCTGGAGTGTCCGGGACAGGGGAAACTATGGCTACACCTTC. It specifies CAWSVRDRGNYGYTF. J is TRBJ1-2 and V is TRBV30; 10 bases fit TRBD1. From germline, CDR1 is GTSNPN and CDR2 SVGIG (reference sequence). Trimming cost V 0 bases and J 2 bases; bases outside gene matches: 3. The CDR3 is 15 residues long.

Here the CDR3 reads CASSLGQYQETQYF. As DNA, the CDR3 is TGTGCCAGCAGCTTAGGGCAGTACCAAGAGACCCAGTACTTC. The chain has TRBV7-2 and TRBJ2-5; D gene ambiguous. Trimming removed 1 base from V and 0 bases from J, with 6 bases in between. The CDR3 has 14 residues. Germline CDR1 and CDR2: SGHTA and FQGNSA.

J is TRBJ1-1 and V is TRBV6-1, with D unresolved. The germline gives CDR1 MNHNS, CDR2 SASEGT. V was pared by 2 bases and J by 1 base, with 11 bases between. This CDR3 comprises 15 residues. CDR3: CASSEYGGGNTEAFF. Here the CDR3 DNA reads TGTGCCAGCAGTGAATACGGCGGAGGGAACACTGAAGCTTTCTTT.

This clone was recorded only once. V gene TRBV14 combines with J gene TRBJ2-7; 7 bases map to TRBD1. CDR3 length: 15 residues. CDR1 and CDR2 from the germline V gene are SGHDN and FVKESK. V lost 4 bases, J lost 3 bases, and 9 bases stayed unmatched. CDR3 amino acids: CASSRRETGLYEQYF. CDR3 nucleotide sequence: TGTGCCAGCAGCCGGAGAGAGACAGGGCTCTACGAGCAGTACTTC.

The chain uses TRBV6-5 and TRBJ1-6; 9 bases align to TRBD1. V lost 8 bases to trimming and J lost 9 bases; unmatched junction nucleotides: 11. Germline lookup yields CDR1 MNHEY and CDR2 SVGAGI. This CDR3 has 15 amino acids. The CDR3 bases are TGTGCCAGCTACCCCCTCGGGACAGGGCCTTCACCCCTCCACTTT. This translates into CASYPLGTGPSPLHF.

This clone was picked up a small number of times. The chain carries TRBV2 and TRBJ1-5; possible D gene TRBD1, 6 bases. The V end was cut by 7 bases, the J end by 0 bases, with 13 bases between. The CDR3 has 15 residues. The germline V gene encodes CDR1 SNHLY and CDR2 FYNNEI. DNA for the CDR3: TGTGCCAGCAAACAGGGATGGAATAGCAATCAGCCCCAGCATTTT. This translates into CASKQGWNSNQPQHF. Using reference TRBV2 and TRBJ1-5 for the parts outside the CDR3, the full variable domain is EPEVTQTPSHQVTQMGQEVILRCVPISNHLYFYWYRQILGQKVEFLVSFYNNEISEKSEIFDDQFSVERPDGSNFTLKIRSTKLEDSAMYFCASKQGWNSNQPQHFGDGTRLSIL.

Worth noting for this clone: Likely a read error: the CDR3 ends without its conserved phenylalanine or tryptophan. The chain uses TRBV12-5 and TRBJ1-4; TRBD1 is a possible D gene (5 bases). CDR1 is LGHNT, CDR2 FRNRAP, per germline. This CDR3 is built from 12 residues. Trimming left V 5 bases short and J 8 bases short, with 9 bases between. CDR3 bases: TGTGCTAGTGGTCTCTGGGGGGAAAAACTGTTTGTT. Translation gives CASGLWGEKLFV.

The chain links TRBV6-5 to TRBJ1-2, with 8 bases matching TRBD1. Per the germline V gene, CDR1 is MNHEY and CDR2 is SVGAGI. Losses at the gene ends were 6 bases for V and 8 bases for J; bases not matched to a gene: 8. The CDR3 sequence is 13 residues long. The chain's CDR3 is CASSQRDRRGYTF. CDR3 DNA sequence: TGTGCCAGCAGCCAGAGGGACAGGCGCGGCTACACCTTC.

This chain uses TRBV5-1 with TRBJ2-5; TRBD1 matches 7 bases. V lost 1 base, J lost 1 base, and 4 bases stayed unmatched. CDR3 length: 15 residues. Germline CDR1 is SGHRS and CDR2 is YFSETQ. The CDR3 spells CASSLTTGTQETQYF. DNA of the CDR3: TGCGCCAGCAGCTTGACGACAGGGACCCAAGAGACCCAGTACTTC.

Only a few counts were recorded for this clone. The chain combines TRBV27 with TRBJ1-6; D ambiguous. Between the trimmed V and J ends, which lost 2 bases and 4 bases, there was a span of 6 bases. The germline V gene encodes CDR1 MNHEY and CDR2 SMNVEV (reference sequence). CDR3 length: 14 amino acids. CDR3: CASSLNQYNSPLHF. DNA for the CDR3: TGTGCCAGCAGTTTAAACCAGTATAATTCACCCCTCCACTTT.

The V and J genes are TRBV19 and TRBJ1-1, with D unresolved. The V gene's germline CDR1 is LNHDA and CDR2 SQIVND (reference sequence). The CDR3 has 12 residues. Trimming cost V 5 bases and J 2 bases, with 6 bases left between them. The CDR3 DNA sequence: TGTGCCAGTAGTTACGGTAACACTGAAGCTTTCTTT. Encoded protein: CASSYGNTEAFF.

The J gene is TRBJ2-1, the V gene TRBV7-9; 8 bases match TRBD2. The CDR3 runs to 16 residues. V trimming: 8 bases; J trimming: 8 bases; junction bases outside the gene matches: 17. Germline V gene lookup returns CDR1 SEHNR and CDR2 FQNEAQ (reference sequence). CDR3 loop: CASPSGTGGPLDEQFF. CDR3 bases: TGTGCCAGCCCTTCTGGTACGGGAGGGCCCCTCGATGAGCAGTTCTTC.

This chain connects TRBV28 to TRBJ1-5; D is possibly TRBD1 (5 bases). Germline loops: CDR1 MDHEN, CDR2 SYDVKM. Trimming shortened V by 4 bases and J by 5 bases, and 6 bases separated the two germline ends. The CDR3 runs to 12 residues. As DNA, the CDR3 is TGTGCCAGCAGTTGGGGGGATCAGCCCCAGCATTTT. It specifies CASSWGDQPQHF.

The rearrangement joins TRBV9 to TRBJ2-1; maybe TRBD2 (6 bases). V lost 4 bases to trimming and J lost 6 bases, with 14 bases between them. The CDR3 is 14 amino acids. The germline CDR1 and CDR2 sequences are SGDLS and YYNGEE. The CDR3 sequence is CASSPGLGLNEQFF. As DNA, the CDR3 is TGTGCCAGCAGCCCGGGACTCGGGCTCAATGAGCAGTTCTTC.

The chain carries TRBV10-3 and TRBJ1-2, with D perhaps matching TRBD1 (5 bases). Trimming shortened V by 0 bases and J by 8 bases, and 13 bases separated the two germline ends. This CDR3 is built from 14 residues. Germline V CDR1 and CDR2: ENHRY, SYGVKD. The CDR3 is CAISESGGAQGYTF. Written as DNA, the CDR3 is TGTGCCATCAGTGAGTCAGGAGGGGCGCAGGGCTACACCTTC.

The rearrangement joins TRBV7-3 to TRBJ2-2; a possible D gene is TRBD1 (7 bases). Trimming removed 2 bases at V and 5 bases at J, with 18 bases between. There are 17 residues in the CDR3. In germline, CDR1 is SGHTA, CDR2 FQGTGA. The CDR3 protein is CASSLGRGTQRTGELFF. CDR3 bases: TGTGCCAGCAGCTTAGGCAGGGGGACTCAGCGGACCGGGGAGCTGTTTTTT.

The V gene is TRBV27, the J gene TRBJ2-7; a weak D match, TRBD2 (5 bases). V lost 0 bases and J 6 bases, leaving 9 bases between the germline ends. This CDR3 contains 13 residues. Germline CDR1 and CDR2: MNHEY and SMNVEV (reference sequence). The CDR3 DNA follows: TGTGCCAGCAGTTTATCGTCGGGGTCCGAGCAGTACTTC. Its protein is CASSLSSGSEQYF.

The V gene is TRBV7-9, the J gene TRBJ1-2; maybe TRBD1 (6 bases). In germline, CDR1 is SEHNR, CDR2 FQNEAQ (reference sequence). Trimming cost V 5 bases and J 4 bases, with 14 bases left between them. This CDR3 region has 14 residues. The CDR3 loop is CASSPTGTGYGYTF. The CDR3 DNA sequence: TGTGCCAGCAGCCCCACAGGGACCGGCTATGGCTACACCTTC.

The chain is built from TRBV30 and TRBJ2-5, with 7 bases identical to TRBD2. CDR1 and CDR2 (germline): GTSNPN, SVGIG (reference sequence). The CDR3 has 14 amino acids. The trim removed 5 bases at V and 5 bases at J, leaving 11 bases unmatched. CDR3 in DNA: TGTGCCTGGCAGGGTGGGCGGGAGATGGAGACCCAGTACTTC. Translated, it gives CAWQGGREMETQYF.